The 18 T cell receptor beta chains listed next were all sequenced from one sample in a study of T cells in localized non-small cell lung cancer (TCRdb year 2020). The library was made by the immunoSEQ multiplex PCR assay. Entries here come from immuneACCESS through TCRdb and include only in-frame sequences with V and J called. Some clones fail to appear in such tables; in the studies checked, an unresolved V gene covers under half of the shortfall, and the cause of the remainder is unknown. The sample table contains 70,000 to 100,000 clones; only one count was recorded for approximately 80% of them. The top ten constitute 8% to 10% of the sample. Sample: peripheral blood, taken before any cancer treatment. The receptor source for this set is a female donor of 60 years or more with stage I lung adenocarcinoma.

This rearrangement joins TRBV19 to TRBJ2-1, with D possibly TRBD1 on 6 matching bases. In germline, CDR1 is LNHDA, CDR2 SQIVND (reference sequence). V gave up 4 bases and J gave up 10 bases, with 17 bases separating them. The CDR3 length is 14 residues. Here the CDR3 reads CASSRVSTQGEQFF. In DNA form, the CDR3 reads TGTGCCAGTAGTAGGGTTAGCACACAGGGCGAGCAGTTCTTC.

The chain is built from TRBV29-1 and TRBJ1-2; tentative D call: TRBD1 (6 bases). The CDR3 has 12 residues. CDR1 SQVTM and CDR2 ANQGSEA come from the germline V gene. The germline V and J ends were trimmed by 6 bases and 4 bases, with 12 bases remaining between them. The CDR3 DNA sequence: TGCAGCGTGACCTCGGACAGCTATGGCTACACCTTC. Translation gives CSVTSDSYGYTF.

The table lists this clone with a count of one. The chain recombines TRBV4-1 with TRBJ1-1; 9 bases match TRBD1. CDR3 size: 20 residues. The V and J ends lost 3 bases and 6 bases, in that order; junction bases with no gene match: 23. From germline, CDR1 is MGHRA and CDR2 YSYEKL. CDR3 bases: TGCGCCAGCAGCCAGACGATTCGAACCGGGACAGGGCCGTTGGGCGCTGAAGCTTTCTTT. It is translated as CASSQTIRTGTGPLGAEAFF.

The chain employs TRBV19 and TRBJ1-1, with 7 bases matching TRBD1. This CDR3 is built from 12 residues. Trimming removed 7 bases from V and 4 bases from J; junction bases left unmatched: 3. Germline V gene sequence: CDR1 LNHDA, CDR2 SQIVND (reference sequence). CDR3 protein: CASTDRATEAFF. As DNA, the CDR3 is TGTGCCAGTACAGACAGGGCCACTGAAGCTTTCTTT.

This sequence joins TRBV7-6 and TRBJ1-2; D uncertain. Per germline, CDR1 SGHVS and CDR2 FNYEAQ. With 5 bases removed from V and 10 bases from J, the gap between germline ends came to 17 bases. CDR3 size: 13 residues. The CDR3, as DNA: TGTGCCAGCAGCACGGGATGGGGAGATGCCTACACCTTC. This translates into CASSTGWGDAYTF.

The chain recombines TRBV28 with TRBJ2-3, with 12 bases fitting TRBD1. Trimming removed 4 bases from V and 2 bases from J; junction bases left unmatched: 10. Germline V CDR1 and CDR2: MDHEN, SYDVKM. The length of the CDR3 is 18 residues. The CDR3, as DNA: TGTGCCAGCAGTTCCGAGGGACAGGGGGCGTCTGTCACAGATACGCAGTATTTT. This encodes CASSSEGQGASVTDTQYF.

This chain links TRBV4-2 with TRBJ2-2; no definite D call. V shed 0 bases and J shed 6 bases, with 20 bases lying between them. The CDR3 is 18 amino acids. Germline CDR1 and CDR2: LGHNA and YNFKEQ. The CDR3 DNA is TGTGCCAGCAGCCAAGAGGAGCTGGGCAGAGGATATGCCGGGGAGCTGTTTTTT. Its translation: CASSQEELGRGYAGELFF.

This clone appeared a few times. This sequence joins TRBV19 and TRBJ2-7; 7 nucleotides agree with TRBD1. V shed 5 bases, J shed 0 bases, and the junction held 7 bases outside the gene matches. CDR1 is LNHDA, CDR2 SQIVND, per germline (reference sequence). CDR3 length: 15 residues. Written as DNA, the CDR3 is TGTGCCAGTAGTTTCCGGACAGGTAGCTCCTACGAGCAGTACTTC. It encodes CASSFRTGSSYEQYF.

The chain links TRBV9 to TRBJ1-1; no clear D gene. Germline V lookup: CDR1 SGDLS, CDR2 YYNGEE. The germline V and J ends were trimmed by 5 bases and 1 base, with 15 bases remaining between them. The length of the CDR3 is 15 residues. Written as DNA, the CDR3 is TGTGCCAGCAGTAAACTTTGGGGAAAGAACACTGAAGCTTTCTTT. It codes for CASSKLWGKNTEAFF.

This clone was seen only a few times. This sequence joins TRBV6-5 and TRBJ1-6; maybe TRBD1 (5 bases). The CDR3 is 14 residues long. V was pared by 4 bases and J by 10 bases, with 14 bases between. Germline V gene data show CDR1 as MNHEY and CDR2 as SVGAGI. CDR3 in amino acids: CASSSTGGGSPLHF. The CDR3 bases are TGTGCCAGCAGTTCGACCGGGGGAGGCTCACCCCTCCACTTT.

The V and J genes are TRBV10-2 and TRBJ2-1; 13 nucleotides align to TRBD2. Germline-derived CDR1 and CDR2 are WSHSY and SAAADI. CDR3 length equals 14 residues. J gave up 15 bases and V 3 bases, and 8 bases lay outside the gene matches. In DNA form, the CDR3 reads TGCGCCAGCAGTGAACTAGCGGGGGGGGAAGTTTTGTTCTTC. Translated: CASSELAGGEVLFF.

V and J are TRBV4-1 and TRBJ2-3, with D tentatively TRBD1 or TRBD2 (5 bases each). The CDR3 has 15 amino acids. Trimming stripped 1 base from V and 5 bases from J, with 13 bases between. Germline V gene sequence: CDR1 MGHRA, CDR2 YSYEKL. CDR3 loop: CASSQGVGERDTQYF. CDR3 nucleotides: TGCGCCAGCAGCCAAGGGGTGGGGGAAAGAGATACGCAGTATTTT.

The chain links TRBV14 to TRBJ2-7, with D perhaps TRBD1 (6 bases). The length of the CDR3 is 17 residues. Germline loops: CDR1 SGHDN, CDR2 FVKESK. Trimming left V 0 bases short and J 1 base short, with 16 bases between. Here the CDR3 DNA reads TGTGCCAGCAGCCAAGAAACGACAGGTCAATTTTCCTACGAGCAGTACTTC. It codes for CASSQETTGQFSYEQYF.

The rearrangement uses TRBV4-1 and TRBJ2-7; 7 nucleotides line up with TRBD1. The CDR3 contains 15 residues. The germline V gene has CDR1 MGHRA and CDR2 YSYEKL. V shed 4 bases, J shed 0 bases, and the junction held 6 bases outside the gene matches. The CDR3 here is CASSPGTASSYEQYF. In DNA, the CDR3 is TGCGCCAGCAGCCCCGGGACAGCGAGCTCCTACGAGCAGTACTTC.

The J gene is TRBJ2-3, the V gene TRBV7-8, with 14 bases lining up with TRBD2. Germline values: CDR1 SGHVS, CDR2 FQNEAQ. V was clipped by 5 bases and J by 1 base; unmatched bases: 8. The CDR3 extends over 18 amino acids. The CDR3 reads CASSKRTSGGPRTDTQYF. DNA of the CDR3: TGTGCCAGCAGCAAAAGGACTAGCGGGGGGCCCCGCACAGATACGCAGTATTTT.

This clone was found a few times. The chain couples TRBV10-2 to TRBJ2-7; a possible D gene is TRBD2 (5 bases). Germline values: CDR1 WSHSY, CDR2 SAAADI. The CDR3 sequence is 15 residues long. Deletions cut 3 bases from V and 3 bases from J, with 15 bases between. CDR3 sequence reads: CASSDRAGRNYEQYF. Written as DNA, the CDR3 is TGCGCCAGCAGTGATCGTGCGGGCCGAAACTACGAGCAGTACTTC.

The rearrangement links TRBV20-1 to TRBJ1-2, with D possibly TRBD1 on 5 matching bases. This CDR3 has 11 amino acids. V was clipped by 3 bases and J by 8 bases, with 10 bases between them. CDR1 and CDR2 from the germline V gene are DFQATT and SNEGSKA (reference sequence). CDR3: CSASSEGGYTF. CDR3 nucleotide sequence: TGCAGTGCTAGTAGTGAGGGGGGCTACACCTTC.

The chain joins TRBV4-3 to TRBJ1-4; 7 bases match TRBD1. The trim removed 1 base at V and 4 bases at J, leaving 3 bases unmatched. Germline CDR1 and CDR2: LGHNA and YSLEER. There are 15 residues in the CDR3. Here the CDR3 reads CASSQGTGINEKLFF. DNA for the CDR3: TGCGCCAGCAGCCAAGGGACAGGAATTAATGAAAAACTGTTTTTT.